This record looks at one TCR beta chain sequence and its context. One end of the junction is discordant with germline, which a read error may explain. The source of the sample is a study of blood T cells in healthy people across ages. The CDR3 is made up of 13 amino acids. Germline CDR1 reads MNHEY; CDR2 reads SVGAGI. Next came a second PCR, run for 7 to 11 cycles, which used a sample-barcoded 5' primer along with a J-beta primer mix. Every single cDNA molecule received a tag from a template-switch adaptor with 12 random nucleotides. MiXCR was run by TCRdb on the 5' RACE reads, yielding one entry per CDR3 protein. The sample holds 1.4 million or so distinct CDR3 sequences; 42% are singletons and the top ten take roughly 3.7%.

Sequenced: blood. This sequence joins TRBV6-5 and TRBJ2-1; the D is unclear. This clonotype was obtained from a woman between 18 and 29 years old in good health. The CDR3 here is CASSYSKRNEQFF. DNA of the CDR3: TGTGCCAGTAGTTACTCGAAGCGCAATGAGCAGTTCTTC.